The TCR beta chain described here comes from a study of blood T cell repertoires in COVID-19. Study background: The samples span acute and convalescent COVID-19 from the United States, Italy and Spain.

Study processing details: Counts of nucleated cells, estimated from reference gene primer amplification, were obtained. Clones were sequenced by immunoSEQ multiplex PCR, and TCRdb holds only the in-frame ones, with some missing. V and J calls and clone size are as listed in that table; D and trimming were resolved from the DNA. Of 55,000 to 65,000 clones listed, 80% to 95% are singletons. The CDR3 is 14 residues long. Germline-derived CDR1 and CDR2 are GTSNPN and SVGIG (reference sequence). V gave up 1 base and J gave up 3 bases, with 12 bases separating them. The rearrangement joins TRBV30 to TRBJ1-2, with D possibly TRBD1 on 5 matching bases. The clonotype comes from a man between 60 and 75 years old with acute or convalescent COVID-19. The sequenced sample was peripheral blood. The chain's CDR3 is CAWSAGLNDYGYTF. The CDR3 DNA reads TGTGCCTGGAGTGCGGGACTGAACGACTATGGCTACACCTTC. The variable domain in full, completed from reference TRBV30 and TRBJ1-2, reads SQTIHQWPATLVQPVGSPLSLECTVEGTSNPNLYWYRQAAGRGLQLLFYSVGIGQISSEVPQNLSASRPQDRQFILSSKKLLLSDSGFYLCAWSAGLNDYGYTFGSGTRLTVV.